The rows below give T cell receptor beta chains drawn from one sample of a study of T cells in localized non-small cell lung cancer. Assay used: immunoSEQ multiplex PCR; TCRdb lists only in-frame clones, some missing. The sample records about 11,000 clones, 80% to 90% being singletons. Sample: peripheral blood mononuclear cells, taken before any cancer treatment. These receptors were collected from a female donor of 60 years or more with stage II lung adenocarcinoma. The CDR3 runs from the conserved cysteine through the conserved F or W. D genes are given only for firm matches. Size is omitted from some rows. Given values are once, few, many or a class for expanded clones.

TRBJ1-6 TRBV5-6 - - TGTGCCAGCAGCTTGGGGTTGGGATCACCCCTCCACTTT CASSLGLGSPLHF
TRBJ1-6 TRBV28 - TRBD1 TGTGCCAGCAGTTTCAGCCCCTCCGGGACAGGGGGTTTTTCACCCCTCCACTTT CASSFSPSGTGGFSPLHF
TRBJ1-1 TRBV5-1 - TRBD1 TGCGCCAGCAGCCCGGAGTCAGGGGGTCGGGCTTTCTTT CASSPESGGRAFF
TRBJ2-5 TRBV29-1 - - TGCAGCGTTGCCCGGGTCTACCAAGAGACCCAGTACTTC CSVARVYQETQYF
TRBJ2-1 TRBV18 - - TGTGCCAGCTCACCACCGGTTGGGGGATACAATGAGCAGTTCTTC CASSPPVGGYNEQFF
TRBJ2-3 TRBV4-1 - TRBD2 TGCGCCAGCAGCCGAAGAGGGCTAGCGGGGGTCAGTGGCACAGATACGCAGTATTTT CASSRRGLAGVSGTDTQYF
TRBJ1-4 TRBV4-1 - - TGCGCCAGCAGCCGTTTTTCAGACCCTAATGAAAAACTGTTTTTT CASSRFSDPNEKLFF
TRBJ2-1 TRBV4-1 once - TGCGCCAGCAGCCAAGAGGTAGGGGATGAGCAGTTCTTC CASSQEVGDEQFF
TRBJ2-7 TRBV18 - - TGTGCCAGCTCACGGGACGGTTCCGCCGGCGAGCAGTACTTC CASSRDGSAGEQYF
TRBJ1-4 TRBV5-1 few - TGCGCCAGCAGCTTAGGTGAAAAACTGTTTTTT CASSLGEKLFF
TRBJ1-2 TRBV5-1 - - TGCGCCAGCAGCCGGACCGGCTCCGAGGATGGCTACACCTTC CASSRTGSEDGYTF
TRBJ2-3 TRBV7-2 - - TGTGCCAGCAGCTTACTAGCAGATACGCAGTATTTT CASSLLADTQYF
TRBJ2-5 TRBV7-3 few TRBD2 TGTGCCAGCAGCTCAGGGACTAGCCAAAGGGAGACCCAGTACTTC CASSSGTSQRETQYF
TRBJ1-6 TRBV6-1 - - TGTGCCAGCAGTCCACAGACAGGATATAATTCACCCCTCCACTTT CASSPQTGYNSPLHF
TRBJ1-1 TRBV29-1 once - TGCAGCGTTGGGAAAGGGGCAGACACTGAAGCTTTCTTT CSVGKGADTEAFF
TRBJ1-5 TRBV7-9 few - TGTGCCAGCAGCTGGAATAGCAATCAGCCCCAGCATTTT CASSWNSNQPQHF
TRBJ1-1 TRBV20-1 - - TGCAGTGCCCGAAGTTTGGGTGAAGCTTTCTTT CSARSLGEAFF
TRBJ2-3 TRBV5-1 once - TGCGCCAGCAGCTTGGGACAGATTACAGATACGCAGTATTTT CASSLGQITDTQYF
TRBJ2-3 TRBV5-1 once - TGCGCCAGCAGCTCAACAGGATTCAGCACAGATACGCAGTATTTT CASSSTGFSTDTQYF
TRBJ2-7 TRBV5-4 - - TGTGCCAGCAGCCCTGCAAGGGCCGGGGGGCAGAACCACGAGCAGTACTTC CASSPARAGGQNHEQYF
TRBJ2-4 TRBV28 - - TGTGCCAGCAGTCTCGACGCCAAAAACATTCAGTACTTC CASSLDAKNIQYF
TRBJ2-5 TRBV6-5 - TRBD1 TGTGCCAGCAGTCAGGGACAGGGGGAAGAGACCCAGTACTTC CASSQGQGEETQYF
TRBJ1-2 TRBV2 - TRBD1 TGTGCCAGCAGTGTGACAGGGAGGGGCTATGGCTACACCTTC CASSVTGRGYGYTF
TRBJ2-3 TRBV30 medium-sized - TGTGCCTGGAGTTTTACAGATACGCAGTATTTT CAWSFTDTQYF
TRBJ1-2 TRBV5-6 - - TGTGCCAGCAGCCAGGGTCTCTATGGCTACACCTTC CASSQGLYGYTF
TRBJ1-1 TRBV18 - TRBD1 TGTGCCAGCTCACCGAGGGACAGGCCGAACACTGAAGCTTTCTTT CASSPRDRPNTEAFF
TRBJ1-1 TRBV5-1 few - TGCGCCAGCAGCTTGGGAGAACCTACAGGAGAAGCTTTCTTT CASSLGEPTGEAFF
TRBJ1-4 TRBV5-1 few - TGCGCCAGCAGCTTGGGTCAGGGGGAAAAACTGTTTTTT CASSLGQGEKLFF
TRBJ2-7 TRBV5-6 - TRBD1 TGTGCCAGCAGGGGACAGGATGCAGCCCTCCTTTACGAGCAGTACTTC CASRGQDAALLYEQYF
TRBJ2-5 TRBV5-5 - - TGTGCCAGCAGCTTGAGGGATGTCGAGACCCAGTACTTC CASSLRDVETQYF
TRBJ2-5 TRBV27 - TRBD1 TGTGCCAGCAGTTTTTTAGGACAGGGGTCAGCCCAGTACTTC CASSFLGQGSAQYF
TRBJ2-5 TRBV7-7 once - TGTGCTAGCAGCTTAGATAGCCAAGAGACCCAGTACTTC CASSLDSQETQYF
TRBJ1-2 TRBV30 few TRBD1 TGTGCCTGGTCCCGGGACAGTCCCCGCTACACCTTC CAWSRDSPRYTF
TRBJ1-2 TRBV2 - - TGTGCCAGCAGTGCGGACACTAACTATGGCTACACCTTC CASSADTNYGYTF
TRBJ2-1 TRBV7-9 - - TGTGCCAGCAGCGTCCCGCGGTCATCGGTAAATGAGCAGTTCTTC CASSVPRSSVNEQFF
TRBJ2-2 TRBV5-1 - - TGCGCCAGCAGTCCTCAAGGGCACGGGGAGCTGTTTTTT CASSPQGHGELFF
TRBJ1-5 TRBV28 - TRBD1 TGTGCCAGCAGAACACTCCAGGGGGCGATGGCCCGGGGGCCCGCATATCAGCCCCAGCATTTT CASRTLQGAMARGPAYQPQHF
TRBJ1-5 TRBV7-2 - - TGTGCCAGCAGCTATAGAGGGCAGGGTCAGCCCCAGCATTTT CASSYRGQGQPQHF
TRBJ2-4 TRBV30 once TRBD2 TGTGCCTTAGGGAGCGCGGGGGAGGGGATGAAAAACATTCAGTACTTC CALGSAGEGMKNIQYF
TRBJ2-7 TRBV5-1 - - TGCGCCAGCAGCTTGGGAGTCGACTACGAGCAGTACTTC CASSLGVDYEQYF
TRBJ2-7 TRBV11-3 - - TGTGCCAGCAGCCCCCACGGGACCTTGGGGAACGAGCAGTACTTC CASSPHGTLGNEQYF
TRBJ2-7 TRBV11-2 - - TGTGCCAGCAGCTTAGTGGCAGGACCCTACGAGCAGTACTTC CASSLVAGPYEQYF
TRBJ2-1 TRBV5-1 - TRBD2 TGCGCCAGCAGCTTGGGGACTAGCGGAGGGCATGAGCAGTTCTTC CASSLGTSGGHEQFF